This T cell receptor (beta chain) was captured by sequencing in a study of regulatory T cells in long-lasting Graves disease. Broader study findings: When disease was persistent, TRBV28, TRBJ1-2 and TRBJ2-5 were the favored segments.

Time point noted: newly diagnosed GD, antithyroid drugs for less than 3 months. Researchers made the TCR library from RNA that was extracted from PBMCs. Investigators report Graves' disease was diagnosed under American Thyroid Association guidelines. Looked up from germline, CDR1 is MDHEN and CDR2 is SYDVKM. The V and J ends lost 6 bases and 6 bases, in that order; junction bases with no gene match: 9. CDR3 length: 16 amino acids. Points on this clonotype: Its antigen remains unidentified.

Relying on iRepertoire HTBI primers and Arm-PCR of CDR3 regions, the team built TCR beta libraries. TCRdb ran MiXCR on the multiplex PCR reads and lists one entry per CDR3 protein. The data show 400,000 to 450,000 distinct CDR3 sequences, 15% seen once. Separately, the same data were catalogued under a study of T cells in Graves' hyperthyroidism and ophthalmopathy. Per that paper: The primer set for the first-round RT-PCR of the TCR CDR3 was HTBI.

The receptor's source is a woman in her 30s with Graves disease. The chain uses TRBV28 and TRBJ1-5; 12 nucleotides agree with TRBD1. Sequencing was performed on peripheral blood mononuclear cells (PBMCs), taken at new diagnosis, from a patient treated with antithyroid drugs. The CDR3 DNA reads TGTGCCAGCAGCTCCGGGACAGGGGGCGGGGGTCAGCCCCAGCATTTT. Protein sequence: CASSSGTGGGGQPQHF.